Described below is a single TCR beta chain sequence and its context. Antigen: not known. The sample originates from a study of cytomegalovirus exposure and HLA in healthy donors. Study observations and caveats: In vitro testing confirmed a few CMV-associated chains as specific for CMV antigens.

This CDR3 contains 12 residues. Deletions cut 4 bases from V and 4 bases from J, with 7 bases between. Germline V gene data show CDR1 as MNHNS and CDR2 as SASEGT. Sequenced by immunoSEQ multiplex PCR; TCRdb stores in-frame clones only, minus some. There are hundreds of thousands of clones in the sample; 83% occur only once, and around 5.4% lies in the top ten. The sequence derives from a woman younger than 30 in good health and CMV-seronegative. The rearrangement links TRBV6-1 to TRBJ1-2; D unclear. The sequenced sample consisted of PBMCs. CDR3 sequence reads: CASSGIGYGYTF. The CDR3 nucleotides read TGTGCCAGCAGTGGAATTGGCTATGGCTACACCTTC.